These 17 T cell receptor beta chains were all obtained from the same sample, sequenced in a study of blood T cells in healthy people across ages. The second PCR ran roughly 6 to 12 cycles with a sample-barcoded 5' primer and J-beta primers. TCRdb processed the 5' RACE reads anew with MiXCR; each CDR3 protein has one entry. This repertoire shows around 790,000 distinct CDR3 sequences, 40% to 50% found once; its top ten account for around 21%. The sequenced sample was blood. The receptor source for this set is a man aged 60-69 years in good health.

This chain joins TRBV7-9 and TRBJ1-2, with D maybe TRBD1 (6 bases). Germline CDR1 reads SEHNR; CDR2 reads FQNEAQ (reference sequence). Trimming left V 4 bases short and J 7 bases short, with 10 bases between. This CDR3 contains 12 residues. CDR3 bases: TGTGCCAGCAGCTACACAGGGCCTGGCTACACCTTC. Amino acids: CASSYTGPGYTF.

This clonotype was detected ten times or more. V gene TRBV3-1 combines with J gene TRBJ2-7; no firm D call. V was cut by 4 bases and J by 2 bases, with 12 bases left in between. The CDR3 is made up of 14 amino acids. Germline CDR1 and CDR2: LGHDT and YNNKEL (reference sequence). CDR3 loop: CASSRTYGPYEQYF. CDR3 coding DNA: TGTGCCAGCAGCCGGACCTATGGGCCCTACGAGCAGTACTTC.

J is TRBJ2-7 and V is TRBV10-3, with 8 bases that match TRBD1. Per the germline V gene, CDR1 is ENHRY and CDR2 is SYGVKD. With V trimmed by 8 bases and J by 2 bases, 5 bases remained unmatched. CDR3 length equals 13 residues. The CDR3 DNA follows: TGTGCCATCGGACGGACAGGGCCCTACGAGCAGTACTTC. It translates to CAIGRTGPYEQYF.

With respect to this clonotype: One junction end does not reproduce the germline sequence, and a read error may be involved. This chain joins TRBV30 and TRBJ2-7; a possible D gene is TRBD2 (5 bases). The CDR3 is 11 amino acids. Germline V lookup: CDR1 GTSNPN, CDR2 SVGIG (reference sequence). CDR3 sequence: CAGSSGLEQYF. The DNA for the CDR3 is TGTGCCGGGAGTTCAGGACTCGAGCAGTACTTC.

This sequence joins TRBV5-1 and TRBJ1-2; D ambiguous. The CDR3 runs to 15 residues. In germline, CDR1 is SGHRS, CDR2 YFSETQ. Trimming took 0 bases from V and 5 from J, leaving 14 bases between them. CDR3 DNA: TGCGCCAGCAGCTTGGTGGAGGAGAACCCGTATGGCTACACCTTC. Translating gives CASSLVEENPYGYTF.

CDR3 protein: CSALFNEQFF. The CDR3 region has the DNA TGCAGTGCCCTATTCAATGAGCAGTTCTTC. The chain links TRBV20-1 to TRBJ2-1; no reliable D call. This CDR3 region has 10 residues. Germline values: CDR1 DFQATT, CDR2 SNEGSKA (reference sequence). V dropped 6 bases and J dropped 6 bases, with 6 bases sitting between them.

This clonotype was counted at least ten times. The gene calls are TRBV5-1 and TRBJ2-7; 8 bases fit TRBD1. CDR1 SGHRS and CDR2 YFSETQ come from the germline V gene. V dropped 4 bases and J dropped 4; count of bases not matched to a gene: 7. The CDR3 contains 14 residues. The CDR3 region is CASSPGQGVYEQYF. Here the CDR3 DNA reads TGCGCCAGCAGCCCAGGACAGGGTGTGTACGAGCAGTACTTC.

The chain is built from TRBV13 and TRBJ2-4, with 7 bases aligning to TRBD1. CDR3 length: 13 amino acids. V lost 3 bases, J lost 13 bases, and 9 bases stayed unmatched. Per the germline V gene, CDR1 is PRHDT and CDR2 is FYEKMQ (reference sequence). CDR3 sequence reads: CASSFIGTDEQYF. The CDR3 nucleotides are TGTGCCAGCAGCTTTATTGGGACAGATGAGCAGTACTTC.

The V and J genes are TRBV12-3 or TRBV12-4 and TRBJ2-7; 9 bases map to TRBD1. This CDR3 is built from 12 residues. J gave up 8 bases and V 8 bases, and 7 bases lay outside the gene matches. The CDR3 DNA reads TGTGCCAGCGAAAACAGGGGGCGGAAGCAGTACTTC. It yields the protein CASENRGRKQYF.

The CDR3 here is CSALSGQGTDTQYF. The CDR3 bases are TGCAGTGCTCTCTCGGGACAGGGGACAGATACGCAGTATTTT. The chain employs TRBV20-1 and TRBJ2-3; 10 bases agree with TRBD1. The length of the CDR3 is 14 residues. CDR1 is DFQATT, CDR2 SNEGSKA, per germline (reference sequence). The junction had 5 bases not matched to a gene; V was cut back by 5 bases and J by 3 bases.

This clonotype was picked up many times. One junction end disagrees with the germline gene, perhaps due to a read error. This rearrangement joins TRBV6-2 or TRBV6-3 to TRBJ1-1; 7 bases align to TRBD1. The germline gives CDR1 MNHEY, CDR2 SVGEGT. This CDR3 has 13 amino acids. Written as DNA, the CDR3 is TGTGCCAGCAGACTACAGGGGAACCCTGAAGCTTTCTTT. This codes for CASRLQGNPEAFF.

This clonotype has a count of ten or more. CDR3 sequence: CSAMGLASETQYF. For the CDR3, the DNA is TGCAGTGCCATGGGACTAGCGTCAGAGACCCAGTACTTC. V usage is TRBV20-1 and J usage is TRBJ2-5, with 10 bases matching TRBD2. The junction had 5 bases not matched to a gene; V was cut back by 6 bases and J by 4 bases. The CDR3 spans 13 residues. Germline CDR1 DFQATT, CDR2 SNEGSKA (reference sequence).

V usage is TRBV28 and J usage is TRBJ2-3, with a possible D match to TRBD2 (5 bases). Germline CDR1 reads MDHEN; CDR2 reads SYDVKM. This CDR3 region has 16 residues. V was trimmed by 2 bases and J by 0 bases, leaving 12 bases between them. The chain's CDR3 is CASSLVGLASTDTQYF. CDR3 in DNA: TGTGCCAGCAGTTTAGTAGGGCTAGCTAGCACAGATACGCAGTATTTT. Full variable domain (outside the CDR3, taken from reference TRBV28 and TRBJ2-3): DVKVTQSSRYLVKRTGEKVFLECVQDMDHENMFWYRQDPGLGLRLIYFSYDVKMKEKGDIPEGYSVSREKKERFSLILESASTNQTSMYLCASSLVGLASTDTQYFGPGTRLTVL.

V is TRBV2 and J is TRBJ2-7, with D possibly being TRBD1 (5 bases). The DNA end is more similar to TRBJ2-5, so the J call may be wrong. The CDR3 is 14 amino acids. The germline V gene encodes CDR1 SNHLY and CDR2 FYNNEI. The DNA for the CDR3 is TGTGCCAGCAGTGAGGGTTGGGGCATAGAGACCCAGTACTTC. This codes for CASSEGWGIETQYF.

This chain connects TRBV5-6 to TRBJ2-7, with TRBD1 identical over 9 bases. CDR1 and CDR2 (germline): SGHDT, YYEEEE. V shed 4 bases and J 4 bases; nucleotides not matched to a gene: 12. The CDR3 contains 16 residues. The CDR3 DNA reads TGTGCCAGCAGCCCAGGGACAGGGAAATCCCGATACGAGCAGTACTTC. Its protein product is CASSPGTGKSRYEQYF.

This clonotype was seen more than once but under ten times. The chain is built from TRBV27 and TRBJ2-7; the D gene is possibly TRBD1 (5 bases). The CDR3 loop spans 14 amino acids. V lost 5 bases to trimming and J lost 3 bases, with 14 bases between them. The germline V gene encodes CDR1 MNHEY and CDR2 SMNVEV (reference sequence). CDR3 coding DNA: TGTGCCAGCAGTCCATATACAGGTAACTACGAGCAGTACTTC. Translating gives CASSPYTGNYEQYF.

This sequence joins TRBV15 and TRBJ2-5, with TRBD1 matching 10 bases. The junction had 3 bases not matched to a gene; V was cut back by 3 bases and J by 5 bases. The V gene's germline CDR1 is LNHNV and CDR2 YYDKDF (reference sequence). The CDR3 consists of 14 residues. The CDR3 DNA reads TGTGCCACCAGCAGGGACAGGGGGTTTGAGACCCAGTACTTC. This translates into CATSRDRGFETQYF.